The entry below describes one T cell receptor (beta chain). Sequenced by immunoSEQ multiplex PCR; TCRdb stores in-frame clones only, minus some. The sample has 260,000 or so clones, approximately 80% seen once. These data come from a study of control samples from healthy donors and cancer patients. The V end was cut by 1 base, the J end by 4 bases, with 8 bases between. This CDR3 is built from 13 residues. The germline CDR1 and CDR2 sequences are SGHDT and YYEEEE. This clonotype was sampled from an older woman with lung cancer. The rearrangement uses TRBV5-6 and TRBJ1-1, with D possibly TRBD1 on 5 matching bases. Sequenced material: PBMCs. The CDR3 sequence is CASSLPGSTEAFF. CDR3 in DNA: TGTGCCAGCAGCTTGCCAGGGTCCACTGAAGCTTTCTTT. Using reference TRBV5-6 and TRBJ1-1 for the parts outside the CDR3, the full variable domain is DAGVTQSPTHLIKTRGQQVTLRCSPKSGHDTVSWYQQALGQGPQFIFQYYEEEERQRGNFPDRFSGHQFPNYSSELNVNALLLGDSALYLCASSLPGSTEAFFGQGTRLTVV.